What follows are 9 T cell receptor beta chains derived from one specimen sequenced in a study of cytomegalovirus exposure and HLA in healthy donors. Here immunoSEQ multiplex PCR was the method, and the copy in TCRdb shows in-frame clones only, minus some. Of roughly 73,000 clones listed, 94% are singletons. The specimen sequenced was PBMCs. The source is a man between 18 and 35 years old in good health and CMV-seropositive.

The chain is built from TRBV6-9 and TRBJ1-1; 7 bases are a match to TRBD1. V was clipped by 5 bases and J by 0 bases; unmatched bases: 9. Germline V gene sequence: CDR1 MNHGY, CDR2 SVAAGI. The CDR3 covers 16 residues. In DNA, the CDR3 is TGTGCCAGCAGTACCTACAGGACAGGACTGAACACTGAAGCTTTCTTT. It specifies CASSTYRTGLNTEAFF.

J is TRBJ1-1 and V is TRBV11-2; TRBD1 might be the D (6 bases). The germline V and J ends were trimmed by 5 bases and 1 base, with 17 bases remaining between them. The CDR3 is made up of 16 amino acids. Germline V gives CDR1 SGHAT, CDR2 FQNNGV. The CDR3 region is CASSTYREISNTEAFF. The DNA for the CDR3 is TGTGCCAGCAGCACCTACAGGGAGATATCGAACACTGAAGCTTTCTTT.

The chain recombines TRBV6-6 with TRBJ2-1; 8 bases are a match to TRBD2. With 8 bases clipped from V and 3 bases from J, the junction kept 6 bases outside the gene matches. CDR3 length: 14 amino acids. CDR1 is MNHNY and CDR2 is SVGAGI in the germline V gene (reference sequence). CDR3 DNA sequence: TGTGCCAGCGCCGGGAGGGGGGTCTACAATGAGCAGTTCTTC. Amino acids: CASAGRGVYNEQFF.

The chain uses TRBV29-1 and TRBJ1-4, with unresolved D. The CDR3 has 14 amino acids. V gave up 6 bases and J gave up 0 bases, with 11 bases separating them. The V gene's germline CDR1 is SQVTM and CDR2 ANQGSEA. Here the CDR3 reads CSVKGRPTNEKLFF. CDR3 in DNA: TGCAGCGTCAAAGGGAGACCAACTAATGAAAAACTGTTTTTT.

The chain has TRBV25-1 and TRBJ2-2, with 7 bases lining up with TRBD2. With 5 bases clipped from V and 5 bases from J, the junction kept 8 bases outside the gene matches. Germline CDR1 and CDR2: MGHDK and SYGVNS. This CDR3 has 15 amino acids. CDR3 in amino acids: CASSKPGLSTGELFF. CDR3 DNA sequence: TGTGCCAGCAGTAAGCCGGGACTATCTACCGGGGAGCTGTTTTTT.

In its sample, this clone was seen once. The chain recombines TRBV30 with TRBJ1-4; D might be TRBD1 (6 bases). Germline V gene sequence: CDR1 GTSNPN, CDR2 SVGIG (reference sequence). The CDR3 is made up of 13 amino acids. Trimming shortened V by 7 bases and J by 5 bases, and 14 bases separated the two germline ends. The CDR3 coding sequence is TGTGCCTCCGGCGGGGGGCAGAATGAAAAACTGTTTTTT. It translates to CASGGGQNEKLFF.

The chain carries TRBV7-9 and TRBJ2-2; possibly TRBD1 for D (5 bases). CDR3 size: 19 residues. Trimming shortened V by 11 bases and J by 7 bases, and 35 bases separated the two germline ends. Germline values: CDR1 SEHNR, CDR2 FQNEAQ (reference sequence). The CDR3 reads CAGYTADTRLFASIGELFF. Written as DNA, the CDR3 is TGTGCCGGCTACACGGCGGACACCCGATTGTTTGCTTCTATCGGGGAGCTGTTTTTT.

V is TRBV27 and J is TRBJ1-1; a weak D match, TRBD1 (5 bases). Deletions cut 6 bases from V and 4 bases from J, with 12 bases between. There are 13 residues in the CDR3. From germline, CDR1 is MNHEY and CDR2 SMNVEV (reference sequence). The CDR3 spells CASSGAGITEAFF. The CDR3 DNA is TGTGCCAGCAGCGGGGCGGGGATCACTGAAGCTTTCTTT.

The chain is built from TRBV4-2 and TRBJ2-3, with TRBD2 identical over 8 bases. Germline CDR1 LGHNA, CDR2 YNFKEQ. This CDR3 comprises 16 residues. With V trimmed by 0 bases and J by 4 bases, 6 bases remained unmatched. The CDR3 DNA reads as TGTGCCAGCAGCCAAGAGGGAAGCGGGAGCCCAGATACGCAGTATTTT. Amino acid sequence: CASSQEGSGSPDTQYF.